These 31 T cell receptor beta chains were sequenced from one sample in a study of control samples from healthy donors and cancer patients. Measured with immunoSEQ multiplex PCR; TCRdb has only the in-frame clones, and not every one. The table records some 13,000 clones, approximately 80% of them present only once. Sequencing used formalin-fixed, paraffin-embedded tissue. The receptor source for this set is a male donor with melanoma.

The chain uses TRBV3-1 (or the pseudogene TRBV3-2) and TRBJ2-5, with 7 positions matching TRBD2. The CDR3 totals 15 residues. In germline, CDR1 is LGHDT, CDR2 YNNKEL (reference sequence). J lost 0 bases, V lost 2 bases, and 3 bases had no gene match. Written as DNA, the CDR3 is TGTGCCAGCAGCCAAACTCTAGCGGACCAAGAGACCCAGTACTTC. Its translation is CASSQTLADQETQYF.

This clone was recorded a few times. CDR3 amino acids: CASSQEGRAGVSTDTQYF. The CDR3, as DNA: TGTGCCAGCAGCCAAGAGGGCAGGGCGGGGGTTAGCACAGATACGCAGTATTTT. This chain connects TRBV4-2 to TRBJ2-3; 7 nucleotides agree with TRBD2. The CDR3 has 18 residues. The V gene's germline CDR1 is LGHNA and CDR2 YNFKEQ. Germline trimming cut 0 bases from V and 0 bases from J; bases unmatched to any gene: 9.

This clone showed up just once. The chain links TRBV6-2 or TRBV6-3 to TRBJ1-1; D may be TRBD1 (5 bases). The CDR3 spans 14 residues. V dropped 1 base and J dropped 2 bases, with 8 bases sitting between them. The V gene's germline CDR1 is MNHEY and CDR2 SVGEGT. Here the CDR3 DNA reads TGTGCCAGCAGTTACTTCAGGGCAAACACTGAAGCTTTCTTT. It codes for CASSYFRANTEAFF.

This clone was counted between two and nine times. The CDR3 loop reads CASSYLGWVGMTDTQYF. CDR3 nucleotide sequence: TGTGCCAGCAGTTACCTTGGTTGGGTAGGGATGACAGATACGCAGTATTTT. The chain uses TRBV6-2 or TRBV6-3 and TRBJ2-3, with D unresolved. Trimming stripped 2 bases from V and 3 bases from J, with 18 bases between. CDR1 is MNHEY, CDR2 SVGEGT, per germline. The CDR3 extends over 17 amino acids.

V usage is TRBV11-2 and J usage is TRBJ2-3; 9 bases map to TRBD2. Germline trimming cut 3 bases from V and 8 bases from J; bases unmatched to any gene: 15. The CDR3 covers 17 residues. Germline CDR1 is SGHAT and CDR2 is FQNNGV. Here the CDR3 DNA reads TGTGCCAGCAGCTTCGCACCCGGGGGCGGGGGGGCAAGTACGCAGTATTTT. Protein sequence: CASSFAPGGGGASTQYF.

This clone appeared once. The chain employs TRBV30 and TRBJ2-5, with 7 bases matching TRBD2. Trimming removed 5 bases from V and 5 bases from J; junction bases left unmatched: 14. This CDR3 region has 15 residues. Germline CDR1 GTSNPN, CDR2 SVGIG (reference sequence). DNA of the CDR3: TGTGCCTGGGCTTCCGGGCGGGGGAGCCACGAGACCCAGTACTTC. Translation: CAWASGRGSHETQYF.

The table lists this clone with a count of one. This may come from a read error, since a much larger clone is one base off. This chain joins TRBV15 and TRBJ2-6; no clear D gene. The V end lost 4 bases, the J end lost 0 bases, and 10 bases lay between the germline ends. Germline CDR1 LNHNV, CDR2 YYDKDF (reference sequence). This CDR3 contains 16 residues. The CDR3: CATSKDSGSGANVLTF. The CDR3 nucleotides read TGTGCCACCAGCAAAGATTCAGGCTCTGGGGCCAACGTCCTGACTTTC.

This clone was picked up a small number of times. The chain employs TRBV7-3 and TRBJ2-1; D assignment may be TRBD1 or TRBD2 (5 bases each). CDR1 and CDR2 from the germline V gene are SGHTA and FQGTGA. The CDR3 extends over 16 amino acids. Trimming left V 5 bases short and J 3 bases short, with 17 bases between. The CDR3 reads CASSPTGTGLYNEQFF. Written as DNA, the CDR3 is TGTGCCAGCAGCCCTACCGGGACGGGGCTCTACAATGAGCAGTTCTTC.

The chain recombines TRBV16 with TRBJ2-3; D is perhaps TRBD1 or TRBD2 (5 bases each). V lost 1 base to trimming and J lost 5 bases, with 7 bases between them. Per the germline V gene, CDR1 is KGHSY and CDR2 is FQNENV. The CDR3 length is 13 residues. The CDR3: CASSQLRGDTQYF. The CDR3 DNA follows: TGTGCCAGCAGCCAATTGAGGGGAGATACGCAGTATTTT.

This chain links TRBV7-9 with TRBJ1-1; D might be TRBD1 (5 bases). This CDR3 is 13 amino acids long. Germline V gene lookup returns CDR1 SEHNR and CDR2 FQNEAQ (reference sequence). Deletions cut 1 base from V and 4 bases from J, with 7 bases between. CDR3 region: CASSLEGPTEAFF. For the CDR3, the DNA is TGTGCCAGCAGCTTAGAGGGGCCCACTGAAGCTTTCTTT.

Only a few counts were recorded for this clone. V gene TRBV11-2 combines with J gene TRBJ2-5; D unresolved. The CDR3 extends over 12 amino acids. V was clipped by 2 bases and J by 2 bases, with 3 bases between them. Germline values: CDR1 SGHAT, CDR2 FQNNGV. The CDR3 is CASSLLQETQYF. The DNA of the CDR3 is TGTGCCAGCAGCTTACTGCAAGAGACCCAGTACTTC.

The chain joins TRBV7-2 to TRBJ1-5; TRBD1 is a possible D gene (5 bases). CDR3 size: 14 residues. From germline, CDR1 is SGHTA and CDR2 FQGNSA. Trimming removed 5 bases from V and 5 bases from J, with 13 bases in between. The CDR3 DNA reads as TGTGCCAGCAGCCATTGGGGCGGTTATCAGCCCCAGCATTTT. The encoded protein is CASSHWGGYQPQHF.

This clone was observed a handful of times. This chain connects TRBV2 to TRBJ2-1, with TRBD2 matching over 8 bases. The germline gives CDR1 SNHLY, CDR2 FYNNEI. The CDR3 covers 14 residues. J was trimmed by 2 bases and V by 4 bases; bases with no gene match: 1. The CDR3 nucleotides read TGTGCCAGCAGTGGCGGGGGGACCTACAATGAGCAGTTCTTC. Its protein product is CASSGGGTYNEQFF. Filled out from reference TRBV2 and TRBJ2-1, the complete variable domain reads EPEVTQTPSHQVTQMGQEVILRCVPISNHLYFYWYRQILGQKVEFLVSFYNNEISEKSEIFDDQFSVERPDGSNFTLKIRSTKLEDSAMYFCASSGGGTYNEQFFGPGTRLTVL.

The chain combines TRBV13 with TRBJ2-3; 8 bases fit TRBD2. The germline gives CDR1 PRHDT, CDR2 FYEKMQ (reference sequence). Germline trimming cut 5 bases from V and 0 bases from J; bases unmatched to any gene: 7. CDR3 length: 16 residues. The CDR3 DNA reads TGTGCCAGCAGCATCACTAGCGGTACTAGCACAGATACGCAGTATTTT. It specifies CASSITSGTSTDTQYF.

The CDR3 DNA follows: TGCGCCAGCAGCTTGGGGGACAGGGGAGGTCAGCCCCAGCATTTT. Translated: CASSLGDRGGQPQHF. The genes are TRBV5-1 and TRBJ1-5, with TRBD1 matching over 10 bases. From germline, CDR1 is SGHRS and CDR2 YFSETQ. The CDR3 runs 15 residues. V lost 0 bases, J lost 6 bases, and 3 bases stayed unmatched.

The rearrangement links TRBV20-1 to TRBJ2-7; 8 bases line up with TRBD2. J lost 4 bases, V lost 3 bases, and 8 bases had no gene match. This CDR3 comprises 14 residues. Germline CDR1 and CDR2: DFQATT and SNEGSKA (reference sequence). The CDR3 loop is CSASPGLVTYEQYF. DNA of the CDR3: TGCAGTGCTAGTCCGGGACTAGTGACGTACGAGCAGTACTTC.

There are a few counts of this clone. This chain connects TRBV25-1 to TRBJ1-2; 9 nucleotides line up with TRBD1. Germline V gene sequence: CDR1 MGHDK, CDR2 SYGVNS. The CDR3 runs 14 residues. Losses at the gene ends were 4 bases for V and 6 bases for J; bases not matched to a gene: 6. The CDR3 spells CASSVGQGRNGYTF. CDR3 bases: TGTGCCAGCAGTGTGGGACAGGGAAGGAATGGCTACACCTTC.

This clone showed up just a few times. The chain links TRBV11-3 to TRBJ1-1; no reliable D call. With 2 bases removed from V and 3 bases from J, the gap between germline ends came to 7 bases. The CDR3 extends over 13 amino acids. CDR1 and CDR2 (germline): SGHNT, YENEEA. The CDR3 protein is CASSLSTYTEAFF. The DNA of the CDR3 is TGTGCCAGCAGCTTAAGCACATACACTGAAGCTTTCTTT. The full variable domain, completed using reference TRBV11-3 and TRBJ1-1, is EAGVVQSPRYKIIEKKQPVAFWCNPISGHNTLYWYLQNLGQGPELLIRYENEEAVDDSQLPKDRFSAERLKGVDSTLKIQPAELGDSAVYLCASSLSTYTEAFFGQGTRLTVV.

This chain uses TRBV7-2 with TRBJ2-2; 9 nucleotides match TRBD1. From germline, CDR1 is SGHTA and CDR2 FQGNSA. The CDR3 consists of 14 residues. The ends lost 1 base at V and 9 bases at J; junction bases unmatched: 3. Here the CDR3 reads CASSLDRGRRELFF. In DNA form, the CDR3 reads TGTGCCAGCAGCTTAGACAGGGGGCGAAGGGAGCTGTTTTTT.

The genes are TRBV6-2 or TRBV6-3 and TRBJ1-1; D uncertain. The length of the CDR3 is 16 residues. V was shortened by 2 bases and J by 0 bases, with 13 bases between the two germline ends. Germline V gene data show CDR1 as MNHEY and CDR2 as SVGEGT. CDR3 amino acids: CASSYGLKSMNTEAFF. CDR3 bases: TGTGCCAGCAGTTACGGACTGAAAAGTATGAACACTGAAGCTTTCTTT.

The CDR3: CASSAGTGGFQPQHF. Here the CDR3 DNA reads TGCGCCAGCAGCGCCGGGACAGGGGGCTTTCAGCCCCAGCATTTT. The rearrangement joins TRBV5-1 to TRBJ1-5; the match to TRBD1 covers 12 bases. Trimming cost V 4 bases and J 6 bases; bases outside gene matches: 5. The CDR3 length is 15 residues. Germline V gives CDR1 SGHRS, CDR2 YFSETQ.

Only a few counts were recorded for this clone. The chain joins TRBV27 to TRBJ1-5; 8 positions match TRBD1. Per the germline V gene, CDR1 is MNHEY and CDR2 is SMNVEV (reference sequence). The CDR3 is 14 amino acids. V shed 6 bases, J shed 2 bases, and the junction held 3 bases outside the gene matches. CDR3 bases: TGTGCCAGCAGCTCAGGGGGCGGCAATCAGCCCCAGCATTTT. It specifies CASSSGGGNQPQHF.

This sequence joins TRBV11-1 and TRBJ1-2, with D perhaps TRBD1 (6 bases). The CDR3 is 13 residues long. The germline CDR1 and CDR2 sequences are SGHAT and FQDESV (reference sequence). The V end lost 5 bases, the J end lost 10 bases, and 17 bases lay between the germline ends. The CDR3: CASSIPGQRNYTF. The CDR3 DNA follows: TGTGCCAGCAGCATACCGGGACAAAGAAACTACACCTTC.

The gene calls are TRBV4-1 and TRBJ2-5, with a possible D match to TRBD2 (6 bases). CDR1 and CDR2 (germline): MGHRA, YSYEKL. V dropped 0 bases and J dropped 4 bases, with 15 bases sitting between them. The CDR3 is made up of 16 amino acids. The CDR3: CASSQEAGGAVETQYF. In nucleotides, the CDR3 is TGCGCCAGCAGCCAAGAAGCGGGTGGGGCGGTAGAGACCCAGTACTTC.

The chain couples TRBV7-2 to TRBJ2-1; 15 bases fit TRBD2. The germline V gene encodes CDR1 SGHTA and CDR2 FQGNSA. There are 14 residues in the CDR3. With V trimmed by 6 bases and J by 8 bases, 2 bases remained unmatched. The CDR3 reads CASSGTSGGYEQFF. CDR3 DNA: TGTGCCAGCAGTGGGACTAGCGGGGGGTATGAGCAGTTCTTC.

This chain links TRBV7-2 with TRBJ2-7; D call uncertain. Germline CDR1 is SGHTA and CDR2 is FQGNSA. V was clipped by 1 base and J by 2 bases, with 6 bases between them. The CDR3 has 13 amino acids. Written as DNA, the CDR3 is TGTGCCAGCAGCTTAGGAAGTCCCTACGAGCAGTACTTC. This translates into CASSLGSPYEQYF. Supplemented by reference TRBV7-2 and TRBJ2-7, the full variable domain reads GAGVSQSPSNKVTEKGKDVELRCDPISGHTALYWYRQSLGQGLEFLIYFQGNSAPDKSGLPSDRFSAERTGGSVSTLTIQRTQQEDSAVYLCASSLGSPYEQYFGPGTRLTVT.

The chain uses TRBV7-9 and TRBJ2-5, with D maybe TRBD2 (6 bases). With 4 bases removed from V and 2 bases from J, the gap between germline ends came to 11 bases. The length of the CDR3 is 14 residues. Per germline, CDR1 SEHNR and CDR2 FQNEAQ (reference sequence). The CDR3 DNA reads as TGTGCCAGCAGCTCGACTAGAGAACAAGAGACCCAGTACTTC. Translation gives CASSSTREQETQYF.

The CDR3 coding sequence is TGTGCCAGCAGCTTAGATACAGGGAGTTCGGTCTCCGGGGAGCTGTTTTTT. This translates into CASSLDTGSSVSGELFF. V is TRBV7-2 and J is TRBJ2-2, with a weak D call TRBD1 (6 bases). Per the germline V gene, CDR1 is SGHTA and CDR2 is FQGNSA. CDR3 length: 17 residues. With 1 base removed from V and 6 bases from J, the gap between germline ends came to 18 bases.

V gene TRBV6-4 combines with J gene TRBJ2-2, with 14 bases aligning to TRBD2. The CDR3 consists of 17 residues. With V trimmed by 6 bases and J by 0 bases, 3 bases remained unmatched. Germline CDR1 reads MRHNA; CDR2 reads SNTAGT. The CDR3 region has the DNA TGTGCCAGCAGCCGGACTAGCGGGGGGTCGAACACCGGGGAGCTGTTTTTT. This sequence encodes CASSRTSGGSNTGELFF.

The V and J genes are TRBV6-2 or TRBV6-3 and TRBJ1-5, with D perhaps matching TRBD1 (5 bases). This CDR3 has 15 amino acids. Germline CDR1 MNHEY, CDR2 SVGEGT. The V end lost 2 bases, the J end lost 0 bases, and 8 bases lay between the germline ends. CDR3 DNA sequence: TGTGCCAGCAGTTACGACAGACATAGCAATCAGCCCCAGCATTTT. Translation: CASSYDRHSNQPQHF.

The gene calls are TRBV6-2 or TRBV6-3 and TRBJ2-5; perhaps TRBD2 as D (6 bases). Germline CDR1 and CDR2: MNHEY and SVGEGT. Trimming took 2 bases from V and 4 from J, leaving 11 bases between them. The CDR3 runs 14 residues. CDR3 residues: CASSYGGFGETQYF. The CDR3 DNA reads as TGTGCCAGCAGTTACGGGGGGTTCGGAGAGACCCAGTACTTC.